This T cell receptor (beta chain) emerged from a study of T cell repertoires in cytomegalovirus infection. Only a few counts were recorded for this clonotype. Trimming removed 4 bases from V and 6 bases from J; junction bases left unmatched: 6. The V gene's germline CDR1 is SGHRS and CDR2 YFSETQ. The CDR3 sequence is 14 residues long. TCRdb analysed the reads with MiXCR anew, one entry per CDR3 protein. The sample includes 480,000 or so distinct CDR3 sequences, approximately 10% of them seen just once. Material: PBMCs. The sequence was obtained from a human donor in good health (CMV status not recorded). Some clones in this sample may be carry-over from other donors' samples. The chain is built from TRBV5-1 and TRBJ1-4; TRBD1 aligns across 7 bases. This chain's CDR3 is CASSLGQVDEKLFF. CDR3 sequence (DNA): TGCGCCAGCAGCCTTGGACAGGTAGATGAAAAACTGTTTTTT.